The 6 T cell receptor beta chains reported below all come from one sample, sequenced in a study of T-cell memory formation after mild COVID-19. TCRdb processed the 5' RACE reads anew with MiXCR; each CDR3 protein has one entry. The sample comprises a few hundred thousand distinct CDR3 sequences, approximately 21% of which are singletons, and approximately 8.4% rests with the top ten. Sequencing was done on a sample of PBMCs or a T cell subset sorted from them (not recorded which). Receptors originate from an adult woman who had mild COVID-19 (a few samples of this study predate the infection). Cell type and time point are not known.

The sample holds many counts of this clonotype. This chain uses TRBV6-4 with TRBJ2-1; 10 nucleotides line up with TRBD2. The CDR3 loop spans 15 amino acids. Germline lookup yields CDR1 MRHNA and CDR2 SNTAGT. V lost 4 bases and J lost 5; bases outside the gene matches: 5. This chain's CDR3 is CASSGQTSGNNEQFF. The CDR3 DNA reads TGTGCCAGCAGTGGCCAAACTAGCGGGAACAATGAGCAGTTCTTC.

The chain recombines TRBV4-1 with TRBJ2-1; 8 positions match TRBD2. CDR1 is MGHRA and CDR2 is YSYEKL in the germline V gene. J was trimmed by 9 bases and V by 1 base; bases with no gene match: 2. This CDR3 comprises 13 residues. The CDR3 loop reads CASSQAGGAEQFF. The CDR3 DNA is TGCGCCAGCAGCCAAGCGGGAGGGGCTGAGCAGTTCTTC.

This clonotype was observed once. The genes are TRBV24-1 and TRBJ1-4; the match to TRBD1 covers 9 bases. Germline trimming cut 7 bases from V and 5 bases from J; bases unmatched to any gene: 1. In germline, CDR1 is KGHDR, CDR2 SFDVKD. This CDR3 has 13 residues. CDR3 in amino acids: CATRGTGNEKLFF. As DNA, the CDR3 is TGTGCCACCAGGGGGACAGGGAATGAAAAACTGTTTTTT.

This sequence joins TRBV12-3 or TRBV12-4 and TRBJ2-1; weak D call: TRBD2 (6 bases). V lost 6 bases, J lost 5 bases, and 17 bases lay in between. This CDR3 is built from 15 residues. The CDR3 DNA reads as TGTGCCAGCAGGTCCCCCGGGACTGATCACAATGAGCAGTTCTTC. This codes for CASRSPGTDHNEQFF.

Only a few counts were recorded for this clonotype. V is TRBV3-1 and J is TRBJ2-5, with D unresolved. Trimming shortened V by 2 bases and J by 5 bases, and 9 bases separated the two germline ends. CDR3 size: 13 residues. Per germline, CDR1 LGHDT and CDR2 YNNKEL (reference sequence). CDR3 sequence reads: CASSQRSSETQYF. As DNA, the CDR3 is TGTGCCAGCAGCCAAAGATCATCGGAGACCCAGTACTTC.

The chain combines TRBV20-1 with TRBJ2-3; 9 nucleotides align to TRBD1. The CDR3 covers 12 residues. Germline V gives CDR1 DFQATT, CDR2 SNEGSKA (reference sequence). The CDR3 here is CRVDRGSDTQYF. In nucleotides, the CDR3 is TGCAGAGTGGACAGGGGATCAGATACGCAGTATTTT.